This TCR beta chain was captured by sequencing in a study of OX40 agonist ivuxolimab in advanced cancers. TCRdb's copy holds only in-frame clones and misses some; the assay was immunoSEQ multiplex PCR. The sample has about 79,000 clones; 80% to 95% are singletons. From germline, CDR1 is MGHDK and CDR2 SYGVNS. The V segment lost 2 bases and the J segment 9 bases; nucleotides outside the gene matches: 9. The CDR3 is 15 amino acids. V usage is TRBV25-1 and J usage is TRBJ2-7, with TRBD1 matching over 11 bases. The receptor's source is an adult with an advanced solid tumor such as melanoma, head and neck, liver or kidney cancer. Specimen: CD4+ or CD8+ T cells sorted from blood, collected in a trial of the OX40 agonist ivuxolimab. CDR3 in amino acids: CASSESGTGGYPQYF. CDR3 DNA sequence: TGTGCCAGCAGTGAAAGCGGGACAGGGGGATATCCGCAGTACTTC.